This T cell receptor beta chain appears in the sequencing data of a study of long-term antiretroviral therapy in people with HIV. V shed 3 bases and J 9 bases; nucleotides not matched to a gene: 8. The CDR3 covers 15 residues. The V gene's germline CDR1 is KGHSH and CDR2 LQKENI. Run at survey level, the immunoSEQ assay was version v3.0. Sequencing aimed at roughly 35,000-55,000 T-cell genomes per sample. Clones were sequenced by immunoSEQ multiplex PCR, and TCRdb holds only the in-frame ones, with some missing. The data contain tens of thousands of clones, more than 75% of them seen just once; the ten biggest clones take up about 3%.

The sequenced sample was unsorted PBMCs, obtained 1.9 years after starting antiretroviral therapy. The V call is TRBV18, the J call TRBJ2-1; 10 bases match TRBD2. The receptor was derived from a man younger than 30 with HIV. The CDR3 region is CASSPLSGGATEQFF. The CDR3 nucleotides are TGTGCCAGCTCACCTCTGAGCGGGGGGGCCACTGAGCAGTTCTTC.